The T cell receptor beta chain described here comes from a study of glioma-infiltrating T cells. TCR alpha and beta CDR3 regions were amplified from RNA using iRepertoire nested multiplex PCR. TCRdb independently ran MiXCR on the multiplex PCR reads; one entry per CDR3 protein. The table shows over 80,000 distinct CDR3 sequences, with around 40% occurring only once. The junction had 6 bases not matched to a gene; V was cut back by 5 bases and J by 0 bases. The CDR3 is made up of 16 amino acids. Per the germline V gene, CDR1 is SGHVS and CDR2 is FNYEAQ. Study-level results: Tissue-blood divergence was below expectation in non-neoplastic patients, above in gliomas.

This clonotype qualifies as medium-sized. What it binds is unknown. This clonotype was obtained from a human donor with low-grade glioma or glioblastoma, undergoing nonglioma brain surgery, or in good health (not recorded which). The gene calls are TRBV7-6 and TRBJ2-1; TRBD2 agrees at 8 bases. The sequencing input was glioma tissue, nonneoplastic brain tissue, or PBMCs (not recorded which). The CDR3 protein is CASSRSGASSYNEQFF. CDR3 DNA sequence: TGTGCCAGCAGCCGTAGCGGGGCGAGCTCCTACAATGAGCAGTTCTTC.